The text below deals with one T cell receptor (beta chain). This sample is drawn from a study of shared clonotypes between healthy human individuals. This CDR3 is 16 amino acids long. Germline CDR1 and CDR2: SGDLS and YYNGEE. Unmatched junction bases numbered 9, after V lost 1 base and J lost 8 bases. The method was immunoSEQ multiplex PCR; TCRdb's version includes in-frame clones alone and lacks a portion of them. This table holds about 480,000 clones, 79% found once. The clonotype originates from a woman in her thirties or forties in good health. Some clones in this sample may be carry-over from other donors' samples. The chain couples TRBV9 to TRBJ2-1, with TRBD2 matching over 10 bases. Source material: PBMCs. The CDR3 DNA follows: TGTGCCAGCAGCGTAAGTTTGGTAGCGGGAGGCGATGAGCAGTTCTTC. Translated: CASSVSLVAGGDEQFF.